The 21 T cell receptor beta chains reported below all come from one sample, sequenced in a study of blood T cell repertoires in COVID-19. Profiling relied on immunoSEQ multiplex PCR, and the TCRdb table lists in-frame clones only, not all of them. The sample contains over 100,000 clones, more than 80% of which appear only once. The source material was peripheral blood. Receptors were obtained from a woman between 55 and 75 years old with acute or convalescent COVID-19.

The rearrangement uses TRBV25-1 and TRBJ1-5; D remains ambiguous. The CDR3 is 16 residues long. Trimming stripped 6 bases from V and 4 bases from J, with 19 bases between. The germline V gene has CDR1 MGHDK and CDR2 SYGVNS. Here the CDR3 DNA reads TGTGCCAGCAGCAAGCCCGGGTTGGAGACGAATCAGCCCCAGCATTTT. It translates to CASSKPGLETNQPQHF.

This clone was found a few times. V usage is TRBV28 and J usage is TRBJ1-2, with a possible D match to TRBD1 (5 bases). This CDR3 has 14 amino acids. The germline gives CDR1 MDHEN, CDR2 SYDVKM. V lost 5 bases, J lost 7 bases, and 17 bases lay in between. The CDR3 region is CASSPGVVAAGYTF. The CDR3 DNA follows: TGTGCCAGCAGTCCGGGGGTTGTGGCAGCTGGCTACACCTTC.

V gene TRBV7-2 combines with J gene TRBJ1-6; unclear D gene. CDR1 and CDR2 (germline): SGHTA, FQGNSA. The CDR3 runs to 12 residues. V was clipped by 3 bases and J by 6 bases, with 3 bases between them. The CDR3 protein is CASSLSNSPLHF. The CDR3 DNA sequence: TGTGCCAGCAGCTTGAGTAATTCACCCCTCCACTTT.

The chain couples TRBV5-1 to TRBJ1-4, with TRBD1 matching 8 bases. Germline V gene sequence: CDR1 SGHRS, CDR2 YFSETQ. The CDR3 is 14 amino acids. Trimming at V came to 4 bases and at J to 3 bases, leaving 2 bases not matched to a gene. CDR3 bases: TGCGCCAGCAGCAAGGACAGGGCTAATGAAAAACTGTTTTTT. Protein sequence: CASSKDRANEKLFF.

The chain recombines TRBV11-2 with TRBJ2-1; 7 nucleotides align to TRBD2. This CDR3 is built from 15 residues. Germline CDR1 is SGHAT and CDR2 is FQNNGV. J gave up 2 bases and V 0 bases, and 1 base lay outside the gene matches. In DNA form, the CDR3 reads TGTGCCAGCAGCTTAGAGGGAGGGGCCTACAATGAGCAGTTCTTC. Translated: CASSLEGGAYNEQFF. Variable domain in full (rest from reference TRBV11-2 and TRBJ2-1): EAGVAQSPRYKIIEKRQSVAFWCNPISGHATLYWYQQILGQGPKLLIQFQNNGVVDDSQLPKDRFSAERLKGVDSTLKIQPAKLEDSAVYLCASSLEGGAYNEQFFGPGTRLTVL.

The chain uses TRBV18 and TRBJ1-1; D is perhaps TRBD1 (5 bases). Per the germline V gene, CDR1 is KGHSH and CDR2 is LQKENI. V dropped 5 bases and J dropped 3 bases, with 13 bases sitting between them. The CDR3 is 14 residues long. CDR3: CASSLAGKDTEAFF. The CDR3 nucleotides are TGTGCCAGCTCATTGGCAGGGAAGGACACTGAAGCTTTCTTT.

The V gene is TRBV7-8, the J gene TRBJ1-5; D is unresolved. V was cut by 4 bases and J by 2 bases, with 21 bases left in between. CDR1 and CDR2 from the germline V gene are SGHVS and FQNEAQ. CDR3 length: 18 amino acids. DNA of the CDR3: TGTGCCAGCAGCTCGACCCTCTTCGACACCTCGGGCAATCAGCCCCAGCATTTT. Amino acid sequence: CASSSTLFDTSGNQPQHF.

This rearrangement joins TRBV3-1 (or the pseudogene TRBV3-2) to TRBJ2-1; 11 bases agree with TRBD1. V was clipped by 4 bases and J by 10 bases; unmatched bases: 9. Germline values: CDR1 LGHDT, CDR2 YNNKEL (reference sequence). The CDR3 consists of 15 residues. The CDR3 DNA reads as TGTGCCAGCAGCCCCGGACAGGGGGCGCGAACCGAGCAGTTCTTC. Its translation: CASSPGQGARTEQFF.

This clone was observed a handful of times. This chain connects TRBV6-1 to TRBJ2-2; TRBD1 might be the D (5 bases). Germline V gene lookup returns CDR1 MNHNS and CDR2 SASEGT. The length of the CDR3 is 18 residues. The germline V and J ends were trimmed by 2 bases and 4 bases, with 20 bases remaining between them. The CDR3 reads CASSESFLNTGFTGELFF. The CDR3 bases are TGTGCCAGCAGTGAAAGCTTTCTAAATACAGGTTTCACCGGGGAGCTGTTTTTT.

This chain joins TRBV19 and TRBJ1-5; weak D call: TRBD1 (5 bases). Germline CDR1 LNHDA, CDR2 SQIVND (reference sequence). V lost 1 base to trimming and J lost 2 bases, with 12 bases between them. The CDR3 consists of 16 residues. The CDR3: CASSIARASGNQPQHF. The DNA for the CDR3 is TGTGCCAGTAGTATAGCCAGGGCTTCGGGCAATCAGCCCCAGCATTTT.

The chain has TRBV4-1 and TRBJ2-3, with 7 bases fitting TRBD1. The germline CDR1 and CDR2 sequences are MGHRA and YSYEKL. The CDR3 covers 13 residues. Trimming removed 0 bases from V and 9 bases from J; junction bases left unmatched: 3. Here the CDR3 DNA reads TGCGCCAGCAGCCAAGAAACAGGGGACACGCAGTATTTT. It specifies CASSQETGDTQYF.

The chain joins TRBV18 to TRBJ2-1; 9 positions agree with TRBD1. The CDR3 length is 15 residues. Germline CDR1 is KGHSH and CDR2 is LQKENI. V gave up 2 bases and J gave up 4 bases; unmatched junction bases: 3. CDR3 sequence (DNA): TGTGCCAGCTCACCAAGGGACAGGGCATACAATGAGCAGTTCTTC. Encoded protein: CASSPRDRAYNEQFF.

This chain joins TRBV6-5 and TRBJ1-5; TRBD1 might be the D (5 bases). CDR3 length: 14 amino acids. Germline-derived CDR1 and CDR2 are MNHEY and SVGAGI. V dropped 4 bases and J dropped 2 bases, with 9 bases sitting between them. The CDR3 region is CASSSPGGNQPQHF. The CDR3 nucleotides read TGTGCCAGCAGTTCGCCGGGGGGCAATCAGCCCCAGCATTTT.

The J gene is TRBJ2-1, the V gene TRBV6-1, with D perhaps matching TRBD1 (5 bases). With 3 bases removed from V and 9 bases from J, the gap between germline ends came to 15 bases. The germline gives CDR1 MNHNS, CDR2 SASEGT. The CDR3 loop spans 14 amino acids. CDR3 sequence reads: CASSEGRVKGEQFF. CDR3 coding DNA: TGTGCCAGCAGTGAGGGCAGGGTAAAGGGTGAGCAGTTCTTC.

The chain uses TRBV7-3 and TRBJ2-2; 8 bases are a match to TRBD2. J gave up 3 bases and V 3 bases, and 3 bases lay outside the gene matches. In germline, CDR1 is SGHTA, CDR2 FQGTGA. The CDR3 length is 15 residues. DNA of the CDR3: TGTGCCAGCAGCTTCACGGGGGGGGACACCGGGGAGCTGTTTTTT. This sequence encodes CASSFTGGDTGELFF. Combining the CDR3 with reference TRBV7-3 and TRBJ2-2 gives the whole variable domain GAGVSQTPSNKVTEKGKYVELRCDPISGHTALYWYRQSLGQGPEFLIYFQGTGAADDSGLPNDRFFAVRPEGSVSTLKIQRTERGDSAVYLCASSFTGGDTGELFFGEGSRLTVL.

This clone was seen once. This chain uses TRBV7-9 with TRBJ2-1, with TRBD1 matching 8 bases. J gave up 8 bases and V 2 bases, and 8 bases lay outside the gene matches. CDR1 SEHNR and CDR2 FQNEAQ come from the germline V gene (reference sequence). This CDR3 contains 15 residues. CDR3 bases: TGTGCCAGCAGCTTATCGGCAGGGGGCTGGGATGAGCAGTTCTTC. Translation gives CASSLSAGGWDEQFF.

V usage is TRBV19 and J usage is TRBJ2-2; TRBD1 agrees at 7 bases. V shed 6 bases, J shed 6 bases, and the junction held 1 base outside the gene matches. The length of the CDR3 is 12 residues. The germline gives CDR1 LNHDA, CDR2 SQIVND (reference sequence). The CDR3 DNA reads as TGTGCCAGTAGGACAGGGCCCGGGGAGCTGTTTTTT. Translating gives CASRTGPGELFF.

The rearrangement joins TRBV18 to TRBJ2-7; 8 bases are a match to TRBD1. From germline, CDR1 is KGHSH and CDR2 LQKENI. After removal of 3 bases from V and 3 bases from J, the junction contained 4 bases not matched to a gene. This CDR3 region has 14 residues. CDR3 protein: CASSPEQGGYEQYV. DNA of the CDR3: TGTGCCAGCTCACCGGAACAGGGGGGCTACGAGCAGTACGTC.

V gene TRBV4-1 combines with J gene TRBJ1-4; 7 nucleotides match TRBD1. The V gene end was trimmed by 1 base and the J gene end by 5 bases; junction bases not matched to a gene: 7. This CDR3 comprises 16 residues. Germline V lookup: CDR1 MGHRA, CDR2 YSYEKL. The CDR3 reads CASSQGPRTGNEKLFF. Here the CDR3 DNA reads TGCGCCAGCAGCCAAGGTCCCCGGACAGGCAATGAAAAACTGTTTTTT.

The rearrangement links TRBV5-8 to TRBJ2-1; 12 bases agree with TRBD2. Per germline, CDR1 SGHTS and CDR2 YDEGEE. CDR3 size: 18 residues. The trim removed 4 bases at V and 4 bases at J, leaving 12 bases unmatched. CDR3 sequence reads: CASSQNLRLAGDYNEQFF. CDR3 coding DNA: TGTGCCAGCAGCCAGAACCTCCGACTAGCGGGGGATTACAATGAGCAGTTCTTC.

The CDR3 region has the DNA TGCGCCAGCAGCCAGGGGGACGGTAATTCACCCCTCCACTTT. Translation: CASSQGDGNSPLHF. This chain uses TRBV5-1 with TRBJ1-6; 7 bases agree with TRBD1. Germline CDR1 reads SGHRS; CDR2 reads YFSETQ. The CDR3 extends over 14 amino acids. V lost 4 bases and J lost 6; bases outside the gene matches: 4. The variable domain in full, completed from reference TRBV5-1 and TRBJ1-6, reads KAGVTQTPRYLIKTRGQQVTLSCSPISGHRSVSWYQQTPGQGLQFLFEYFSETQRNKGNFPGRFSGRQFSNSRSEMNVSTLELGDSALYLCASSQGDGNSPLHFGNGTRLTVT.